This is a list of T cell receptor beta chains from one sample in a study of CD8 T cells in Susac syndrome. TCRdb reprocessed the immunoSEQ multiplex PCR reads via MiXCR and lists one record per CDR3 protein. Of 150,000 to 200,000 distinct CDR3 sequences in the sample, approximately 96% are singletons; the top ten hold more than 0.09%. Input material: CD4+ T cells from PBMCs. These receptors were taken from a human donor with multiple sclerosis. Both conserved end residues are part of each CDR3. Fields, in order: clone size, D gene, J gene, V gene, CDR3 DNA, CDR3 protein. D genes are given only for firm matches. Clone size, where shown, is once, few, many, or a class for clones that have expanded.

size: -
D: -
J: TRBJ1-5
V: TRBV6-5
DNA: TGTGCCAGCAGGGGGAAGGGGGGCAATCAGCCCCAGCATTTT
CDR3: CASRGKGGNQPQHF

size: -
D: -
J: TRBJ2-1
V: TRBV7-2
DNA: TGTGCCAGCAGCACAACAGGGCACGAGCAGTTCTTC
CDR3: CASSTTGHEQFF

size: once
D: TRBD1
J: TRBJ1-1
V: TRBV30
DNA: TGTGCCTGGAACCAGGGGGCGAACACTGAAGCTTTCTTT
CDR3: CAWNQGANTEAFF

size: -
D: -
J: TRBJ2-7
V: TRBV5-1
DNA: TGCGCCAGCAGCCCGCAGGGGCAGGAGCAGTACTTC
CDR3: CASSPQGQEQYF

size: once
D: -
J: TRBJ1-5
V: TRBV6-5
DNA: TGTGCCAGCAGTCCCTCGGGGACGCGGGGGACCGGGAGCAATCAGCCCCAGCATTTT
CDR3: CASSPSGTRGTGSNQPQHF

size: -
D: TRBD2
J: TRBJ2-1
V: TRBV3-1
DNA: TGTGCCAGCAGCCAACTAGCGGAGTCCTACAATGAGCAGTTCTTC
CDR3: CASSQLAESYNEQFF

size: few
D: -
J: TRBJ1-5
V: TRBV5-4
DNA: TGTGCCAGCAGCTTGGGAGGGGCTAGCAATCAGCCCCAGCATTTT
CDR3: CASSLGGASNQPQHF

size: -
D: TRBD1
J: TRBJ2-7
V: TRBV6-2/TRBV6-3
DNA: TGTGCCAGCAGTTTGGACAGGGTGGCCTACGAGCAGTACTTC
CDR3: CASSLDRVAYEQYF

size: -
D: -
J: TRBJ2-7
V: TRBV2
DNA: TGTGCCAGCAGTGCTGTCCACGGACCCTACGAGCAGTACTTC
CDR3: CASSAVHGPYEQYF

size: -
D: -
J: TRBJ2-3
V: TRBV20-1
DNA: TGCAGTGGAGGGGGGCGAGAAGATACGCAGTATTTT
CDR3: CSGGGREDTQYF

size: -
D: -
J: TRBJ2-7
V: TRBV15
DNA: TGTGCCACCAGCAGAGTCGGCGAGCAGTACTTC
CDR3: CATSRVGEQYF

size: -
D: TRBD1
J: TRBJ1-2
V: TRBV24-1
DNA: TGTGCCACCAGTGACCCGGGACAGGGCGCCTATGGCTACACCTTC
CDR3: CATSDPGQGAYGYTF

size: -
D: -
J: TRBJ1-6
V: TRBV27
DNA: TGTGCCAGCAGCTCCCCCGGGTCGCTCAATTCACCCCTCCACTTT
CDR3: CASSSPGSLNSPLHF

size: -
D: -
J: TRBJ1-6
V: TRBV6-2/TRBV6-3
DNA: TGTGCCAGCAGTTACGGGCTCCCTCGGGATTCACCCCTCCACTTT
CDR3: CASSYGLPRDSPLHF

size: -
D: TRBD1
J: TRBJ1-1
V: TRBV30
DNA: TGTGCCTGGAGTGGGGACAGGGGGACCCACACTGAAGCTTTCTTT
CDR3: CAWSGDRGTHTEAFF

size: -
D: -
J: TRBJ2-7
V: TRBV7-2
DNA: TGTGCCAGCAGCTTGTATCCTCTCTACGAGCAGTACTTC
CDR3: CASSLYPLYEQYF

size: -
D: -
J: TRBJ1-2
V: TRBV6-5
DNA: TGTGCCAGCAGGGGAGCAGGGAGAAGCTATGGCTACACCTTC
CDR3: CASRGAGRSYGYTF

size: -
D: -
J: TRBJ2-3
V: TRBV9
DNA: TGTGCCAGCAGCGTATGGAGGACAGATACGCAGTATTTT
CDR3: CASSVWRTDTQYF

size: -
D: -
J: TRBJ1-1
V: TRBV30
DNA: TGTGCCTGGAATAAGGGCTTGAACACTGAAGCTTTCTTT
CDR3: CAWNKGLNTEAFF

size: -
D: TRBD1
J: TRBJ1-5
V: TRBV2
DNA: TGTGCCAGCGATCTACAGGGGGATCAGCCCCAGCATTTT
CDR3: CASDLQGDQPQHF

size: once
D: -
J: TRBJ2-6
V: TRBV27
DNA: TGTGCCAGCAGTTTTCTCCCGGTGGGGGCCAACGTCCTGACTTTC
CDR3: CASSFLPVGANVLTF

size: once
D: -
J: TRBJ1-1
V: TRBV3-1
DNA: TGTGCCAGCAGCTACGTTAGCGGGTCGACTGAAGCTTTCTTT
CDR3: CASSYVSGSTEAFF

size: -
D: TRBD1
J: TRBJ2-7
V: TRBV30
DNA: TGTGCCTGGCAAGCAGGGGGCGAGCAGTACTTC
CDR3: CAWQAGGEQYF

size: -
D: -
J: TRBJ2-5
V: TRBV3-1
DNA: TGTGCCAGCAAGGACAGTTTATGGACCCAGTACTTC
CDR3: CASKDSLWTQYF

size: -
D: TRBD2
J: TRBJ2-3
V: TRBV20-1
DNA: TGCAGTGCTAGCGACCCGGGACTAGGCACAGATACGCAGTATTTT
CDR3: CSASDPGLGTDTQYF

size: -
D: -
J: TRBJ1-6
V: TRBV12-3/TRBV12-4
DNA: TGTGCCAGCAGTTTACCACAGGATAATTCACCCCTCCACTTT
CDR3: CASSLPQDNSPLHF

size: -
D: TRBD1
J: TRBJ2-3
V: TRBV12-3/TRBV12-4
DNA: TGTGCCAGCAGTTACGGGACAGTGCAGTATTTT
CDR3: CASSYGTVQYF

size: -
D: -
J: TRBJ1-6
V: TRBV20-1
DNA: TGCAGTGCTAGAGTGACAGGAGGGGGGTCACCCCTCCACTTT
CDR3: CSARVTGGGSPLHF

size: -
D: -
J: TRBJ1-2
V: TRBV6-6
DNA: TGTGCCATCTCGCGGGAGGGGGTTAGTGGCTACACCTTC
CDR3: CAISREGVSGYTF

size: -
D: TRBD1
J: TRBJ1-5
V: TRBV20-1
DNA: TGCAGTGCTAGAGATCGACTCAGGGGGGTTAGTCAGCCCCAGCATTTT
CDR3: CSARDRLRGVSQPQHF

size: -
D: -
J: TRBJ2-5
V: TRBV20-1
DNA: TGCAGTGCTTTAACGGGGGGCCTCTCCGCCGGGACCCAGTACTTC
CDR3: CSALTGGLSAGTQYF